This T cell receptor beta chain was captured in a study of T cells in Graves' hyperthyroidism and ophthalmopathy. Study overall: Peripheral blood samples were taken at initial diagnosis, prior to any treatment.

This clonotype occurred many times. TCR beta CDR3 regions were amplified from RNA transcripts. The HTBI primer set was used in a first-round RT-PCR of the TCR CDR3. TCRdb re-analysed the multiplex PCR reads in MiXCR, keeping a single row per CDR3 protein. This repertoire shows over 300,000 distinct CDR3 sequences, roughly 13% found once; its top ten account for almost 35%. Germline lookup yields CDR1 WSHSY and CDR2 SAAADI. CDR3 size: 16 residues. V lost 8 bases, J lost 0 bases, and 2 bases stayed unmatched. The V call is TRBV10-2, the J call TRBJ2-3; 16 nucleotides agree with TRBD2. This clonotype was sampled from a woman aged 40 to 50 with Graves' ophthalmopathy. What was sequenced was blood. This CDR3 reads CASWGLAGGSTDTQYF. The CDR3 DNA follows: TGCGCCAGCTGGGGACTAGCGGGGGGGAGCACAGATACGCAGTATTTT.